These T cell receptor beta chains were read from a single sample in a study of blood T cell repertoires in COVID-19. Profiled with immunoSEQ multiplex PCR; TCRdb holds only in-frame clones, not every one. The sample includes over 250,000 clones, over 75% of them seen just once. The sequencing input was peripheral blood. Receptors were obtained from a woman aged 60-70 years with acute or convalescent COVID-19. The conserved cysteine and the conserved F or W are not part of the CDR3 here.

CDR3aa: ASGTGDPYEQY
len: 11
v_gene: TRBV27

CDR3aa: ASSLEPGSMNTEAF
len: 14
v_gene: TRBV27

CDR3aa: ASRAGTGGTEAF
len: 12
v_gene: TRBV3-1/TRBV3-2

CDR3aa: ASSSQGDGYT
len: 10
v_gene: TRBV12-3/TRBV12-4

CDR3aa: ASSPQGYYEQY
len: 11
v_gene: TRBV6-6

CDR3aa: ASSLRTGGSYNSPLH
len: 15
v_gene: TRBV5-1

CDR3aa: ASSQTSGITDTQY
len: 13
v_gene: TRBV5-1

CDR3aa: ASSRLPYEQY
len: 10
v_gene: TRBV12-3/TRBV12-4

CDR3aa: ASRADRGRYTEAF
len: 13
v_gene: TRBV7-8

CDR3aa: ASITGGVNTEAF
len: 12
v_gene: TRBV6-5

CDR3aa: ASSDTGGAAYNEQF
len: 14
v_gene: TRBV7-9

CDR3aa: ASSMGLSGANVLT
len: 13
v_gene: TRBV19

CDR3aa: ASSPDRANTEAF
len: 12
v_gene: TRBV4-1

CDR3aa: ASSPSSGGFKTQY
len: 13
v_gene: TRBV7-2

CDR3aa: ASSFGQGRNQPQH
len: 13
v_gene: TRBV5-6

CDR3aa: ASSDTGLSSPLH
len: 12
v_gene: TRBV25-1

CDR3aa: ASGGLVSYNEQF
len: 12
v_gene: TRBV2

CDR3aa: AISDQTGGSVGELF
len: 14
v_gene: TRBV10-3

CDR3aa: ASSKEFSGNYGYT
len: 13
v_gene: TRBV19

CDR3aa: ASRRSGISSYEQY
len: 13
v_gene: TRBV2

CDR3aa: ASSLGRELMNTEAF
len: 14
v_gene: TRBV27

CDR3aa: ASSFVSEQY
len: 9
v_gene: TRBV7-9

CDR3aa: ASSPGAGQSFNEQF
len: 14
v_gene: TRBV9

CDR3aa: ASSYGQGVNTEAF
len: 13
v_gene: TRBV6-5

CDR3aa: ASSPMPSVSGNTIY
len: 14
v_gene: TRBV3-1/TRBV3-2

CDR3aa: ASSLGRIQGTQY
len: 12
v_gene: TRBV7-2

CDR3aa: ASSLGTGVTEAF
len: 12
v_gene: TRBV7-6

CDR3aa: AIRGRPLEDYGYT
len: 13
v_gene: TRBV10-3

CDR3aa: ASSLGGGNEQF
len: 11
v_gene: TRBV28

CDR3aa: ASSTGGKYLQPQH
len: 13
v_gene: TRBV19

CDR3aa: ASSLRGSYNEQF
len: 12
v_gene: TRBV28

CDR3aa: ASSQGGYNSPLH
len: 12
v_gene: TRBV4-3

CDR3aa: AISERQFNEQF
len: 11
v_gene: TRBV10-3

CDR3aa: ASSQARGGSNQPQH
len: 14
v_gene: TRBV4-2

CDR3aa: ASGEATVHSPLH
len: 12
v_gene: TRBV6-1

CDR3aa: ASSDLKESGYEQY
len: 13
v_gene: TRBV25-1

CDR3aa: ASSYRDTYSPLH
len: 12
v_gene: TRBV6-2/TRBV6-3

CDR3aa: ASSLTGGEKLF
len: 11
v_gene: TRBV5-1

CDR3aa: ASSHTGDAADTGELF
len: 15
v_gene: TRBV6-4